This is a list of T cell receptor beta chains from one sample in a study of cytomegalovirus exposure and HLA in healthy donors. The method was immunoSEQ multiplex PCR; TCRdb's version includes in-frame clones alone and lacks a portion of them. The sample yields under 250,000 clones, around 87% seen once. Material: PBMCs. These receptors were taken from a woman under 30 in good health and CMV-seropositive. Both conserved end residues are trimmed from each CDR3. A D gene is named only where the DNA matches it firmly.

J | D | V | CDR3
TRBJ2-2 | - | TRBV7-3 | ASSLLRNTGELF
TRBJ1-5 | - | TRBV6-1 | ASTRDFYSNQPQH
TRBJ1-5 | TRBD1 | TRBV7-6 | ASSRTGGQPQH
TRBJ1-1 | - | TRBV6-5 | ASSSGTRTEAF
TRBJ2-7 | - | TRBV6-1 | ASSGQSKRAANLNSYEQY
TRBJ2-1 | - | TRBV7-6 | ASSLERFREVAYNEQF
TRBJ1-2 | TRBD1 | TRBV19 | ASSTQGADGYT
TRBJ1-2 | - | TRBV7-9 | ASGQIRGGYT
TRBJ1-2 | - | TRBV6-5 | ASSYSSQGNYGYT
TRBJ2-3 | - | TRBV27 | ASALELADTQY
TRBJ1-2 | - | TRBV29-1 | SVALQGGYT
TRBJ1-1 | - | TRBV5-6 | ASSLGSGGWGTEAF
TRBJ2-7 | - | TRBV10-1 | ASSEIRQGRYEQY
TRBJ2-2 | TRBD2 | TRBV6-5 | ASSYSTSGNTGELF
TRBJ2-5 | - | TRBV5-1 | ASSPAGGLSQEALY
TRBJ2-5 | TRBD1 | TRBV19 | ASSIDRGLQETQY
TRBJ2-7 | TRBD1 | TRBV5-1 | ASLSGQGDEQY
TRBJ1-1 | - | TRBV28 | ASSLTGIGTEAF
TRBJ2-3 | TRBD2 | TRBV6-5 | ASSPLGGSTDTQY
TRBJ2-2 | - | TRBV5-4 | ASSRTSRRITGELF
TRBJ2-1 | - | TRBV30 | AWSTPEQGLSNEQF
TRBJ2-2 | - | TRBV6-5 | ASSYFSGSTGELF
TRBJ2-3 | TRBD1 | TRBV27 | ASSFRGDSLNTQY
TRBJ1-5 | - | TRBV28 | ASSREINQPQH
TRBJ1-5 | - | TRBV9 | ASSVGSSNQPQH
TRBJ2-7 | - | TRBV28 | ASRSRETYEQY
TRBJ1-1 | TRBD1 | TRBV6-6 | ASRTPQGAGTEAF
TRBJ2-7 | TRBD2 | TRBV10-3 | ATGLADNKQY
TRBJ1-2 | - | TRBV7-9 | ASSLTSRFNYGYT
TRBJ2-4 | - | TRBV6-1 | ASSGRNIQY
TRBJ2-7 | TRBD1 | TRBV5-1 | ASSLPEQGKGPSYEQY
TRBJ1-4 | - | TRBV28 | ASSTYRSIGEKLF
TRBJ2-1 | TRBD1 | TRBV15 | ATSRDYLMNFRDRGNNEQF
TRBJ1-1 | - | TRBV18 | ASSNHPAGTEAF
TRBJ2-2 | - | TRBV29-1 | SGFSEANTGELF
TRBJ1-2 | TRBD1 | TRBV25-1 | ASSGLDRGDGYT
TRBJ2-3 | - | TRBV7-3 | ASSVDAGTDTQY
TRBJ2-1 | TRBD2 | TRBV7-6 | ASSFGTRTSGRAEQF
TRBJ1-4 | - | TRBV6-6 | ASTDGLGAGKLF
TRBJ2-1 | TRBD2 | TRBV27 | ASSLFLAGGRDEQF
TRBJ2-3 | - | TRBV5-4 | ASSLVALPTDTQY
TRBJ2-7 | - | TRBV6-5 | ASSVTGAGGEQY
TRBJ2-3 | - | TRBV11-3 | ASPPPSGVITDTQY
TRBJ1-1 | - | TRBV6-5 | ASSYSLTGNTEAF
TRBJ2-1 | TRBD2 | TRBV7-8 | ASSPWGTSGSYEQF